This TCR beta chain was identified during a study of vaccination and CD4 T cells after COVID-19. Study background: Convalescent donors: six male, four female; seven Caucasian, two Asian, one multiracial, two Hispanic.

The CDR3 spans 17 residues. V shed 4 bases and J 5 bases; nucleotides not matched to a gene: 8. Germline lookup yields CDR1 SGHTS and CDR2 YDEGEE. This sample's treatment: 10-day PBMC culture with coronavirus spike peptide pools or control peptides (ViraFEST assay). An Oncomine TCR Beta short-read assay was used to sequence the DNA from cultured CD4+ T cells. Each CDR3 protein is one row after TCRdb ran MiXCR on the PCR reads. The sample contains fewer than 20,000 distinct CDR3 sequences, roughly 51% of which appear only once. This clonotype was recorded once. The antigen remains unidentified. The V call is TRBV5-8, the J call TRBJ2-3, with 15 bases identical to TRBD2. The sequenced sample was cultured CD4+ T cells from blood, obtained after SARS-CoV-2 vaccination. The TCR was taken from a human donor with COVID-19. The CDR3 loop is CASSPWTSGGAQDTQYF. CDR3 coding DNA: TGTGCCAGCAGCCCGTGGACTAGCGGGGGGGCCCAAGATACGCAGTATTTT.